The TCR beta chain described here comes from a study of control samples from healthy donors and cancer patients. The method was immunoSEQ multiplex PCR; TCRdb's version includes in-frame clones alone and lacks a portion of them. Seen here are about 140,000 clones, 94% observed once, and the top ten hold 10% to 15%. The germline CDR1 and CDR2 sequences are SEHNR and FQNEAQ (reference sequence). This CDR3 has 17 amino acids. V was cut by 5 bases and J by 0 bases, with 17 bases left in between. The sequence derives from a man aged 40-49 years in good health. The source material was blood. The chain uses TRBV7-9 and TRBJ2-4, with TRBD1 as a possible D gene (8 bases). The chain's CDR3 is CASSPLTGGVAKNIQYF. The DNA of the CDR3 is TGTGCCAGCAGCCCGCTAACAGGGGGGGTAGCCAAAAACATTCAGTACTTC.